This T cell receptor beta chain was captured in a study of Ad26.COV2.S vaccination and SARS-CoV-2 variants. Overall study: Within the COV1001 Ad26.COV2.S trial arm, the donor was enrolled.

For this clone: Its specificity is not known.

CDR3 length equals 11 residues. From germline, CDR1 is SQVTM and CDR2 ANQGSEA. With 6 bases removed from V and 3 bases from J, the gap between germline ends came to 6 bases. Treatment of the sample: some 19 received Ad26.COV2.S at low or high dose, single or two shots; about five received placebo; per-sample allocation not given. The samples date from day 63 after the first vaccine or placebo injection. Sequencing used immunoSEQ multiplex PCR; TCRdb keeps in-frame clones, though not all of them. The sample shows about half a million clones, about 88% of them seen only once. Study-wide results and caveats: While placebo recipients had lower spike-specific TCR breadth, vaccine recipients had more. Once vaccination had occurred, spike-specific CD8+ and CD4+ T cell responses reportedly showed substantial breadth.

Sequencing used peripheral blood, obtained in a trial of Ad26.COV2.S vaccine versus placebo. This TCR was recovered from a person between 18 and 60 years old who received the Ad26.COV2.S COVID-19 vaccine or a placebo. The chain recombines TRBV29-1 with TRBJ1-3; no clear D. CDR3 coding DNA: TGCAGCGTCCCTCTTGGAAACACCATATATTTT. Its translation is CSVPLGNTIYF. Filled out from reference TRBV29-1 and TRBJ1-3, the complete variable domain reads SAVISQKPSRDICQRGTSLTIQCQVDSQVTMMFWYRQQPGQSLTLIATANQGSEATYESGFVIDKFPISRPNLTFSTLTVSNMSPEDSSIYLCSVPLGNTIYFGEGSWLTVV.